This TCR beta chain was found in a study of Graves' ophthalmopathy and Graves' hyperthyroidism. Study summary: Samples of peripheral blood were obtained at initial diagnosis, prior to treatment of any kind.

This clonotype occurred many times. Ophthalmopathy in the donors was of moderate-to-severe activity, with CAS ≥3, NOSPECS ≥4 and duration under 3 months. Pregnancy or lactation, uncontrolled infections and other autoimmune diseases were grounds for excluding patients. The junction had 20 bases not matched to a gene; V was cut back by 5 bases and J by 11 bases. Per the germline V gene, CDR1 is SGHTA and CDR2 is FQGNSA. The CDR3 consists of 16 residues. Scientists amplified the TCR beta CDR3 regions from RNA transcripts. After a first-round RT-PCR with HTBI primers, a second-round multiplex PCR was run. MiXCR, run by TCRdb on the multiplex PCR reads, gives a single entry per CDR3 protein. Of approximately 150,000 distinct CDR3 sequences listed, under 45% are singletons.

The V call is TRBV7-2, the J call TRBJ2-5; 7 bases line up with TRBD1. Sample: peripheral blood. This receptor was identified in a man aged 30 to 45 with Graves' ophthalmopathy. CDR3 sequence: CASSPGGFRDSLIQYF. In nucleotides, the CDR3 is TGTGCCAGCAGCCCAGGCGGTTTTAGGGACAGCCTTATTCAGTACTTC.